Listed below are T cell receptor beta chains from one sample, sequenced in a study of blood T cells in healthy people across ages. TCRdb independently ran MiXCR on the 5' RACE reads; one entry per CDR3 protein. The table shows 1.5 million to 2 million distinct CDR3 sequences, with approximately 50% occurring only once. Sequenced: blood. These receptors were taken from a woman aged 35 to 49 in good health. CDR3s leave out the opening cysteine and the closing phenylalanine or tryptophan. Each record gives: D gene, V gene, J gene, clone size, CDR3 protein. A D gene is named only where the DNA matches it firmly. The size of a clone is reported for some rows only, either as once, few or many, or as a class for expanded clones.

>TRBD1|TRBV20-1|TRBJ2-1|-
SPRDRVQGEQF
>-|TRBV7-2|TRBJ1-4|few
ASSAGRNEKLF
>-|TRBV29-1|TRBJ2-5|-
SVYEETQY
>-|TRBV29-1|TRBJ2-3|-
SVGQNTQY
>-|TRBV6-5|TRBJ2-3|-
ASSYSKGRAGY
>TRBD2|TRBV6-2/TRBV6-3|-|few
ASSPPRLAEEYEQY
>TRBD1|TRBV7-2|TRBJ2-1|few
ASNYYRDREQF
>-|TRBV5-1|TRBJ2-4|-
ASSLTGSSKNIQY
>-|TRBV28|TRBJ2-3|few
ASSPIASTDTQY
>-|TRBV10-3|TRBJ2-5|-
AISDAWGAGKETQY
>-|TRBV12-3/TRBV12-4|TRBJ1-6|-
ASSFYSYNSPLH
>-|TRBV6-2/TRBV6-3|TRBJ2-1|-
ASSYWRGPNNEQF
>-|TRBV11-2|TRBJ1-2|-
ASSPRTVQGYT
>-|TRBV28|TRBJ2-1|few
ASRDWTSHPEQF
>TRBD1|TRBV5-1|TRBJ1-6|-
ASSQGQGARSPLH
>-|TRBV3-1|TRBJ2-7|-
ASSQEGGARNNEQY
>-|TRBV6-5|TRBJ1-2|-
ASSYSTQGSGYT
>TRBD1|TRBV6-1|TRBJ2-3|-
ASLPPGTEFSTDTQY
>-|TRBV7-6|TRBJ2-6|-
ASSLPHPGANVLT
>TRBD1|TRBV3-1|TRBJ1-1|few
ASSPRNSMTGAEAF
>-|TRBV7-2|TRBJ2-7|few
ASKISGGAYEQY
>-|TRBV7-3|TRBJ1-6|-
ASRQSVGPLH
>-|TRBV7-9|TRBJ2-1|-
ASSRLQGPYEQF
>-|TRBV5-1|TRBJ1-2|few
ASSSRDTGTYGYT
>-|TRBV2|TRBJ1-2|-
ASSTDGGYGYT
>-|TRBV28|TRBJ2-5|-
ASRTPPQETQY
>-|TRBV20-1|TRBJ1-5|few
SARVRLMPNQPQH
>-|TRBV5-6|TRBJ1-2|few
ASSPSGLYNYGYT
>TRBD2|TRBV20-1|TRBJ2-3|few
SLAGAPEDTQY
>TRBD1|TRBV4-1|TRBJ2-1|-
ASSQDRGTEQF
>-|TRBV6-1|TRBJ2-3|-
ASSETLRSTDTQY
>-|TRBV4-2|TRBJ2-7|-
ASSQDWGKVCEQY
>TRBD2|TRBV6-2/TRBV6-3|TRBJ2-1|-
ASSWASGNNEQF
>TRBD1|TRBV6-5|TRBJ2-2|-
ASRTGQGKAGELF
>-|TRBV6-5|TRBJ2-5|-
ASSYSNPGRIETQY
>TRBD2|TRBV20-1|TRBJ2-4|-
SARGGSGGKNIQY
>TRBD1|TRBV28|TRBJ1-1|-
ASSLSGQRAF